This T cell receptor beta chain was retrieved from a study of blood T cell repertoires in COVID-19. Per germline, CDR1 SGHRS and CDR2 YFSETQ. The CDR3 covers 15 residues. The ends lost 1 base at V and 7 bases at J; junction bases unmatched: 7. Authors' data handling: Nucleated cell counts were estimated from reference gene primer amplification. TCRdb's copy holds only in-frame clones and misses some; the assay was immunoSEQ multiplex PCR. Clone size and V and J calls were adopted from that table, with D and trimming inferred from the DNA. The sample holds roughly 250,000 clones, around three quarters seen once.

The sample taken for sequencing was peripheral blood. The gene calls are TRBV5-1 and TRBJ1-4; TRBD1 matches 7 bases. The clonotype comes from a woman older than 75 with acute or convalescent COVID-19. Written as DNA, the CDR3 is TGCGCCAGCAGCTTGCCTACAGGGGAGGCTGAAAAACTGTTTTTT. Its translation is CASSLPTGEAEKLFF.